These T cell receptor beta chains were read from a single sample in a study of T-cell reconstitution after alpha-beta-depleted transplantation in children. A single record per CDR3 protein comes from TCRdb applying MiXCR to the PCR reads. This sample has around 700,000 distinct CDR3 sequences; about an eighth occur once, and the top ten carry 0.79%. The sample consisted of PBMCs, taken before TCRalphabeta/CD19-depleted stem cell transplant. The receptors were gathered from a girl aged 2-10 years with congenital amegakaryocytic thrombocytopenia, due to receive a stem cell transplant. Each CDR3 is given without its conserved first and last residue.

>TRBJ1-1|TRBV5-1
ASSQDGYTEAF
>TRBJ2-2|TRBV7-3
ASSPTSGRADGELF
>TRBJ2-7|TRBV6-2/TRBV6-3
ASSTRPRFHYEQY
>TRBJ2-3|TRBV28
ASRTSGLGTQY
>TRBJ2-2|TRBV20-1
SASGGGGTGELF
>TRBJ1-1|TRBV20-1
SASLSLIKAGGRTEAF
>TRBJ2-5|TRBV12-3/TRBV12-4
ASMISGRQETQY
>TRBJ2-1|TRBV4-1
ASSQGDYEQF
>TRBJ2-7|TRBV29-1
SVAPRQGRAYEQY
>TRBJ2-5|TRBV19
ASSIRTSKKWTQY